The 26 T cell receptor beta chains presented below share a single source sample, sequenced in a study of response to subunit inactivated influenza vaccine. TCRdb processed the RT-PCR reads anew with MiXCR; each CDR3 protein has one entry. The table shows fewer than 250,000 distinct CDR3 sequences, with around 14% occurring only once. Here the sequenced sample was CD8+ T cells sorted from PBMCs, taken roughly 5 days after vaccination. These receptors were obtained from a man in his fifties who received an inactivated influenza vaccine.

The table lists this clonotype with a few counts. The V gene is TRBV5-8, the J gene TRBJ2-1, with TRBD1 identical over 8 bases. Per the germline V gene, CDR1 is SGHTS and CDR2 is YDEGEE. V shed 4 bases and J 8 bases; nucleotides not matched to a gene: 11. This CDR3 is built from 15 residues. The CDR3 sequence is CASSPRWTGMDEQFF. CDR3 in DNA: TGTGCCAGCAGCCCAAGATGGACAGGGATGGATGAGCAGTTCTTC.

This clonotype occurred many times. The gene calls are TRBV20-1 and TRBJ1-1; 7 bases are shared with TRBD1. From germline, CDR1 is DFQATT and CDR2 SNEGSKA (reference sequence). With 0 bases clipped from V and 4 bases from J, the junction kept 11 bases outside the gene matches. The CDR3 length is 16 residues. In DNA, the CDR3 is TGCAGTGCTAGAGACCGATTGACAGGGTTTGGCACTGAAGCTTTCTTT. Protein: CSARDRLTGFGTEAFF.

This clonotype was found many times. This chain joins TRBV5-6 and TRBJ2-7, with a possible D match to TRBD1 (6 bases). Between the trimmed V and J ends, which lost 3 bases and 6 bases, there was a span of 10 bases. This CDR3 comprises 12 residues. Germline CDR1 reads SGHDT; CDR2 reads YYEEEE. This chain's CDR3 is CASSWTQGEQYF. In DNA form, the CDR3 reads TGTGCCAGCAGCTGGACACAGGGCGAGCAGTACTTC.

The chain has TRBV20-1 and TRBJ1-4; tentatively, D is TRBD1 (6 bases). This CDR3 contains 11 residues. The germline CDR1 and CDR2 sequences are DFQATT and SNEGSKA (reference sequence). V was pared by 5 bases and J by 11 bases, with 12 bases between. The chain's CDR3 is CSAARGWKLFF. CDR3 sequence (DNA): TGCAGTGCTGCAAGGGGGTGGAAACTGTTTTTT.

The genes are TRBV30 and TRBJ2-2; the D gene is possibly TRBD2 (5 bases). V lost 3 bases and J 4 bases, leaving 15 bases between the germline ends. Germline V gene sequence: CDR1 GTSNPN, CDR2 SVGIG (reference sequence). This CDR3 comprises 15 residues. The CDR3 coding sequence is TGTGCCTGGAGCGACTACGGAGAAGTCACCGGGGAGCTGTTTTTT. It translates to CAWSDYGEVTGELFF. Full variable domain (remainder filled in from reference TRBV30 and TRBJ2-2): SQTIHQWPATLVQPVGSPLSLECTVEGTSNPNLYWYRQAAGRGLQLLFYSVGIGQISSEVPQNLSASRPQDRQFILSSKKLLLSDSGFYLCAWSDYGEVTGELFFGEGSRLTVL.

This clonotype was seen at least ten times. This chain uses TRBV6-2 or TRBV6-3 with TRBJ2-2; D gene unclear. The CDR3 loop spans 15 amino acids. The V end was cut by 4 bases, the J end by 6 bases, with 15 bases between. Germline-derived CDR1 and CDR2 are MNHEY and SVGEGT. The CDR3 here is CASSFVGLDAGELFF. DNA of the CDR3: TGTGCCAGCAGTTTCGTGGGTCTAGATGCCGGGGAGCTGTTTTTT.

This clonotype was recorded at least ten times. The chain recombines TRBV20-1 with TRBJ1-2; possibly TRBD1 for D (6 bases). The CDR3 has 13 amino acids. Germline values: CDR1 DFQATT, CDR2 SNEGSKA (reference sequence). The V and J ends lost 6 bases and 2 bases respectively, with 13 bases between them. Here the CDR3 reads CSAWGAPNYGYTF. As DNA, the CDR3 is TGCAGTGCATGGGGGGCACCGAACTATGGCTACACCTTC.

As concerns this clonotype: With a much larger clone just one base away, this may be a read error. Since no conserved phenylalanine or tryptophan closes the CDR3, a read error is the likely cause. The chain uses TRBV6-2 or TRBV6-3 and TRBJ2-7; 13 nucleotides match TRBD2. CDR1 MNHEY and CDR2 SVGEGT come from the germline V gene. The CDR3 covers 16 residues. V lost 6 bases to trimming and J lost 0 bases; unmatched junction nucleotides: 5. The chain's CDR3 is CASRLGTSGISYEQYL. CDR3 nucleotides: TGTGCCAGCAGACTAGGGACTAGCGGGATCTCCTACGAGCAGTACCTC.

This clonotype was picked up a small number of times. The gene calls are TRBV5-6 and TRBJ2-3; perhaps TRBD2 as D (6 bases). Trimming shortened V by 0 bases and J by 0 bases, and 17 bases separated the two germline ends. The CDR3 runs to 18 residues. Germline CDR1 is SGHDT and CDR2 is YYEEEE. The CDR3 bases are TGTGCCAGCAGCTTGGCAGGAGGGCTAGCAGGAAGCACAGATACGCAGTATTTT. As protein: CASSLAGGLAGSTDTQYF.

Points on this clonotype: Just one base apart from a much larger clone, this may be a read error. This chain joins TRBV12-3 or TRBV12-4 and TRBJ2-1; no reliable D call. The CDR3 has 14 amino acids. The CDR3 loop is CASSSTSSYNGQFF. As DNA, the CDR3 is TGTGCCAGCAGTTCCACGAGCTCCTACAATGGGCAGTTCTTC.

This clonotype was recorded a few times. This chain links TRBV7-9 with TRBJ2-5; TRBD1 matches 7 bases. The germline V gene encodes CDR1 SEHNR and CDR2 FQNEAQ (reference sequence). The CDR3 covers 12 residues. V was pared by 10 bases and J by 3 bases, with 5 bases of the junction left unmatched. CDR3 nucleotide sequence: TGTGCCACCGGGACAGACGAAGAGACCCAGTACTTC. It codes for CATGTDEETQYF.

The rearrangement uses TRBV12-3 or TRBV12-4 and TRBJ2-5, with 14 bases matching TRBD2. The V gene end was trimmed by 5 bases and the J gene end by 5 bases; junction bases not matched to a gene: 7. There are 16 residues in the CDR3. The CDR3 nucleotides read TGTGCCAGCAGTCCCACGGGACTAGCGGGAGTTGAGACCCAGTACTTC. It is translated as CASSPTGLAGVETQYF.

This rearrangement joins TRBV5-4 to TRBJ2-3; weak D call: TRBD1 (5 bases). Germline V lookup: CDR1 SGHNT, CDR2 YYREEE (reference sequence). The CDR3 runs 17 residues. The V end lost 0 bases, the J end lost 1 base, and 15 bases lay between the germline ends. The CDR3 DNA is TGTGCCAGCAGCTTGGGACAGTCGAACAGTGGCACAGATACGCAGTATTTT. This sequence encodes CASSLGQSNSGTDTQYF.

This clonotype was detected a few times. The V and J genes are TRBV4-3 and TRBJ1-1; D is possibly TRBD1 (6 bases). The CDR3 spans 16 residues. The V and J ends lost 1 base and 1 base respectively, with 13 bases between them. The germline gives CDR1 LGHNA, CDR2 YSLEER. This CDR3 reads CASSQGSGQRNTEAFF. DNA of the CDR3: TGCGCCAGCAGCCAAGGGAGCGGACAGAGGAACACTGAAGCTTTCTTT.

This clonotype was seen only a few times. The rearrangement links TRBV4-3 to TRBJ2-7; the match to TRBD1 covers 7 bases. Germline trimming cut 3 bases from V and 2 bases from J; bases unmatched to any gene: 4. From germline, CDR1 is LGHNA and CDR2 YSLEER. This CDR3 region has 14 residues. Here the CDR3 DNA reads TGCGCCAGCAGCCAGGACGGGACAGCCTACGAGCAGTACTTC. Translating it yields CASSQDGTAYEQYF.

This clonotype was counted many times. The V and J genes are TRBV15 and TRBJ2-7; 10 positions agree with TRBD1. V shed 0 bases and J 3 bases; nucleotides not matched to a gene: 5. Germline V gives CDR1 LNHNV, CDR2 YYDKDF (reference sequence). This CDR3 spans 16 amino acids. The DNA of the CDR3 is TGTGCCACCAGCAGAGATCTTGGGGACAGGGGCTACGAGCAGTACTTC. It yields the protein CATSRDLGDRGYEQYF.

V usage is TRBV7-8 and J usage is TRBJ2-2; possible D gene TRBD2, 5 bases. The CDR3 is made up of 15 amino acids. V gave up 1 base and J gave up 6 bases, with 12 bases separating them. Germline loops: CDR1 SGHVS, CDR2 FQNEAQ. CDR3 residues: CASSLGRMGAGELFF. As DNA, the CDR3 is TGTGCCAGCAGCTTAGGAAGAATGGGAGCCGGGGAGCTGTTTTTT.

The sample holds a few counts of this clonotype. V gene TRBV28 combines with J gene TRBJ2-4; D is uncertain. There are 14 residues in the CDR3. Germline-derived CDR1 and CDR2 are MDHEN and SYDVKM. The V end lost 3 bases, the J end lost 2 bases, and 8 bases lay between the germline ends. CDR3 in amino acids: CASSLAATKNIQYF. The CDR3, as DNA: TGTGCCAGCAGTTTGGCCGCAACCAAAAACATTCAGTACTTC.

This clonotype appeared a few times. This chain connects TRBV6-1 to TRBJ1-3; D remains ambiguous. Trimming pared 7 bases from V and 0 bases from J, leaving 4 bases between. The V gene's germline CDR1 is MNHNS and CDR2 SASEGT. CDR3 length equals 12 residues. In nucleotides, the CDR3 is TGTGCCAGCATCTTCTCTGGAAACACCATATATTTT. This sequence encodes CASIFSGNTIYF.

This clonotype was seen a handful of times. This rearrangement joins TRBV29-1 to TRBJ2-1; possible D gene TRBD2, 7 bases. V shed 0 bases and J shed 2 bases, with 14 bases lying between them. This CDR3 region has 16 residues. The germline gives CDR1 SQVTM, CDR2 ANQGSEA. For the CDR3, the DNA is TGCAGCGTTGAAGATCGGGGGCGGGAGACCTACAATGAGCAGTTCTTC. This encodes CSVEDRGRETYNEQFF.

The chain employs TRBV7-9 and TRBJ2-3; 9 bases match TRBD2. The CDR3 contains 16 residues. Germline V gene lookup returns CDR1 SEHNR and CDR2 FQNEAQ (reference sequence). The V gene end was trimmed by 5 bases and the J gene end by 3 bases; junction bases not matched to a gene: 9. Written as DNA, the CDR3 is TGTGCCAGCAGCGCCTACTTAGCGGGAGAGACAGATACGCAGTATTTT. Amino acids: CASSAYLAGETDTQYF.

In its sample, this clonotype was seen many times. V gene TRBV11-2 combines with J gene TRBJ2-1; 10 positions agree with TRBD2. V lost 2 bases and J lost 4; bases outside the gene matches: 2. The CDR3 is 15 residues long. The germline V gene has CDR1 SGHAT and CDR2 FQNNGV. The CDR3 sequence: CASSLSGGEYNEQFF. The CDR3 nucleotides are TGTGCCAGCAGCTTAAGCGGGGGGGAGTACAATGAGCAGTTCTTC.

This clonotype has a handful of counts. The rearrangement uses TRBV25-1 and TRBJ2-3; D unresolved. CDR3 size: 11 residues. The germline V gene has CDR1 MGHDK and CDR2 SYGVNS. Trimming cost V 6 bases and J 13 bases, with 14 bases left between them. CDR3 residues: CASSETPTKYF. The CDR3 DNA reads TGTGCCAGCAGCGAGACACCCACGAAGTATTTT.

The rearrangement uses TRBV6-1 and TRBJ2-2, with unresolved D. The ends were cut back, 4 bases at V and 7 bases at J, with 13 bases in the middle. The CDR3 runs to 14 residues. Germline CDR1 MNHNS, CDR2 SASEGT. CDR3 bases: TGTGCCAGCAGTGCACGGCCCTCGGGCGGGGAGCTGTTTTTT. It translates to CASSARPSGGELFF.

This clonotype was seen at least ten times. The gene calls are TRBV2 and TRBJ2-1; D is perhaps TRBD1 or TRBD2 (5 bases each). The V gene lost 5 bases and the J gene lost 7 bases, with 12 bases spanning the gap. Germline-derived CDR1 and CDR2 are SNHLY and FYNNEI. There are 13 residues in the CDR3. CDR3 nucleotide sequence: TGTGCCAGCAGTTGGTTGGGGGAGAATGAGCAGTTCTTC. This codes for CASSWLGENEQFF. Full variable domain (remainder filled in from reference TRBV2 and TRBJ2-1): EPEVTQTPSHQVTQMGQEVILRCVPISNHLYFYWYRQILGQKVEFLVSFYNNEISEKSEIFDDQFSVERPDGSNFTLKIRSTKLEDSAMYFCASSWLGENEQFFGPGTRLTVL.

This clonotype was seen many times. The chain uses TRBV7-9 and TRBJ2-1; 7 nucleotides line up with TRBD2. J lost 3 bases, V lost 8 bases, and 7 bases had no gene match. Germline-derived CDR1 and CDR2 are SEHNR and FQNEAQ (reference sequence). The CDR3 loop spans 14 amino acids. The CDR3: CASRDGRNYNEQFF. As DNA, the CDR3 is TGTGCCAGCCGTGACGGGAGGAACTACAATGAGCAGTTCTTC.